This T cell receptor (beta chain) was observed in a study of spatial heterogeneity in lung cancer. Study-level background: The study consistently detected more beta-chain than alpha-chain sequences.

TCRdb fed the 5' RACE reads into MiXCR, producing one record per CDR3 protein. Of 20,000 to 25,000 distinct CDR3 sequences listed, over 4.5% are singletons. Time point meaning: sample taken at primary tumor resection. The authors sequenced whole RNA from tumor, nontumor lung or frozen PBMC without sorting. This CDR3 contains 15 residues. From germline, CDR1 is MNHEY and CDR2 SMNVEV (reference sequence). Trimming shortened V by 5 bases and J by 0 bases, and 14 bases separated the two germline ends. The material sequenced was PBMCs, taken at surgery. This rearrangement joins TRBV27 to TRBJ2-7; possibly TRBD1 for D (6 bases). The TCR comes from a male donor with early-stage non-small cell lung cancer. CDR3 DNA: TGTGCCAGCAGTCAGACAGGCCGTAGCTCCTACGAGCAGTACTTC. It is translated as CASSQTGRSSYEQYF.